The 9 T cell receptor beta chains below all came from one sample that was sequenced in a study of vaccination and CD4 T cells after COVID-19. No antigen has been identified for these receptors. The treatment here: roughly 10-day PBMC culture with coronavirus spike peptide pools or control peptides (ViraFEST assay). Cultured CD4+ T cell DNA was sequenced using the Oncomine TCR Beta short-read assay. Via MiXCR, TCRdb re-called the PCR reads, giving one row per CDR3 protein. In the table there are more than 9,000 distinct CDR3 sequences, almost 65% of which are singletons. Sequencing was carried out using CD4+ T cells from blood, cultured in vitro. Receptors were obtained from a human donor who had recovered from COVID-19.

The genes are TRBV7-9 and TRBJ2-2; 7 nucleotides match TRBD2. V was clipped by 5 bases and J by 3 bases; unmatched bases: 3. CDR1 SEHNR and CDR2 FQNEAQ come from the germline V gene (reference sequence). This CDR3 is built from 14 residues. Here the CDR3 DNA reads TGTGCCAGCAGCGAAACTAGCGACACCGGGGAGCTGTTTTTT. Protein: CASSETSDTGELFF.

This chain uses TRBV7-2 with TRBJ1-2, with 7 nucleotides matching TRBD1. Looked up from germline, CDR1 is SGHTA and CDR2 is FQGNSA. Trimming cost V 6 bases and J 5 bases; bases outside gene matches: 3. The CDR3 totals 12 residues. CDR3 nucleotide sequence: TGTGCCAGCAGTTGGGACAGATATGGCTACACCTTC. Protein: CASSWDRYGYTF.

The genes are TRBV20-1 and TRBJ2-5, with no clear D. The CDR3 is 13 residues long. CDR1 is DFQATT and CDR2 is SNEGSKA in the germline V gene (reference sequence). V lost 1 base and J lost 4, with 10 bases in between. DNA of the CDR3: TGCAGTGCTAGAGTGGCCGGTACAGAGACCCAGTACTTC. As protein: CSARVAGTETQYF.

This sequence joins TRBV7-2 and TRBJ2-3; 7 bases match TRBD1. Germline assignment: CDR1 SGHTA and CDR2 FQGNSA. With V trimmed by 3 bases and J by 5 bases, 5 bases remained unmatched. The CDR3 extends over 14 amino acids. The CDR3 DNA is TGTGCCAGCAGCTTCGACAGGGCAGGAGATACGCAGTATTTT. Its translation is CASSFDRAGDTQYF.

The chain has TRBV5-8 and TRBJ2-7; 9 bases align to TRBD1. CDR3 length: 15 amino acids. The germline gives CDR1 SGHTS, CDR2 YDEGEE. J was trimmed by 7 bases and V by 3 bases; bases with no gene match: 11. CDR3 sequence: CASSSRTGESREQYF. CDR3 DNA: TGTGCCAGCAGCTCGAGGACAGGGGAGTCTAGGGAGCAGTACTTC.

The chain employs TRBV5-1 and TRBJ2-1; TRBD2 agrees at 14 bases. The CDR3 loop spans 18 amino acids. Germline CDR1 reads SGHRS; CDR2 reads YFSETQ. Trimming at V came to 4 bases and at J to 3 bases, leaving 9 bases not matched to a gene. The CDR3 protein is CASSRAVGLAGGYNEQFF. The CDR3 DNA is TGCGCCAGCAGCCGCGCCGTCGGACTAGCGGGGGGCTACAATGAGCAGTTCTTC.

The chain links TRBV24-1 to TRBJ2-3; D possibly uses TRBD1 or TRBD2 (5 bases each). V dropped 4 bases and J dropped 2 bases, with 9 bases sitting between them. The CDR3 is 14 amino acids. Germline V CDR1 and CDR2: KGHDR, SFDVKD. The CDR3 region is CATSDLGTTDTQYF. The DNA of the CDR3 is TGTGCCACCAGTGACCTCGGGACCACAGATACGCAGTATTTT.

The chain links TRBV20-1 to TRBJ2-7; TRBD2 matches at 7 bases. The V and J ends lost 5 bases and 7 bases, in that order; junction bases with no gene match: 8. The CDR3 consists of 12 residues. The germline gives CDR1 DFQATT, CDR2 SNEGSKA (reference sequence). CDR3 residues: CSASGTKDEQYF. The CDR3 DNA reads as TGCAGTGCTTCCGGGACTAAAGATGAGCAGTACTTC.

This chain links TRBV27 with TRBJ2-1, with 10 nucleotides matching TRBD2. The CDR3 loop spans 15 amino acids. In germline, CDR1 is MNHEY, CDR2 SMNVEV (reference sequence). V lost 3 bases and J lost 10; bases outside the gene matches: 9. For the CDR3, the DNA is TGTGCCAGCAGTTTCGGGGCTAGCGGGGGATGGGAGCAGTTCTTC. Translating it yields CASSFGASGGWEQFF.